This entry lists 5 T cell receptor beta chains sequenced from one sample in a study of blood T cells in healthy people across ages. Combining a sample-barcoded 5' primer with a J-beta primer mix, a second PCR ran for roughly 7 to 12 cycles. In TCRdb, the 5' RACE reads were re-called with MiXCR into one record per CDR3 protein. The repertoire holds 1 million to 1.2 million distinct CDR3 sequences, with 35% to 45% as singletons. The sequenced sample was blood. The receptors were sampled from a man aged 18 to 29 in good health.

In this sample, this clonotype turned up a few times. This sequence joins TRBV10-3 and TRBJ2-7, with D possibly matching TRBD1 (6 bases). The CDR3 is made up of 14 amino acids. Trimming stripped 8 bases from V and 2 bases from J, with 16 bases between. CDR1 ENHRY and CDR2 SYGVKD come from the germline V gene. CDR3 DNA: TGTGCCATCCGCAGGGGTTCCCAAACCTACGAGCAGTACTTC. This codes for CAIRRGSQTYEQYF.

This chain joins TRBV10-3 and TRBJ2-5; D is unclear. The DNA matches TRBJ2-7 better at its end, which makes the J call doubtful. The CDR3 has 19 residues. Germline CDR1 and CDR2: ENHRY and SYGVKD. Here the CDR3 reads CAISESPRSYTYSSYEQYF. The CDR3 DNA reads TGTGCCATCAGTGAGAGCCCTCGCTCGTACACCTATAGCTCCTACGAGCAGTACTTC.

The chain is built from TRBV3-1 and TRBJ2-7; tentatively, D is TRBD1 or TRBD2 (6 bases each). Germline V gene sequence: CDR1 LGHDT, CDR2 YNNKEL (reference sequence). CDR3 length equals 15 residues. The ends were cut back, 2 bases at V and 1 base at J, with 12 bases in the middle. The CDR3 protein is CASSQPGARSYEQYF. The CDR3 DNA reads TGTGCCAGCAGCCAACCGGGGGCCAGGTCCTACGAGCAGTACTTC.

This clonotype was picked up one time. The V call is TRBV24-1, the J call TRBJ2-3, with 9 positions matching TRBD1. This CDR3 region has 15 residues. Germline assignment: CDR1 KGHDR and CDR2 SFDVKD. V was pared by 7 bases and J by 1 base, with 5 bases of the junction left unmatched. The CDR3 nucleotides read TGTGCCACCAGCCTGACAGGGGGGGGCACAGATACGCAGTATTTT. Protein product: CATSLTGGGTDTQYF.

V gene TRBV7-8 combines with J gene TRBJ2-1; D is ambiguous. The assigned J gene may be wrong: the sequence end matches TRBJ2-7 better. There are 18 residues in the CDR3. The germline CDR1 and CDR2 sequences are SGHVS and FQNEAQ. CDR3 sequence: CASSFRGGEASSYNEQYF. CDR3 bases: TGTGCCAGCAGCTTTCGTGGCGGAGAAGCCTCCTCCTACAATGAGCAGTACTTC.